This entry features one TCR beta chain sequence. The CDR3 is made up of 18 amino acids. CDR1 WSHSY and CDR2 SAAADI come from the germline V gene. Unmatched junction bases numbered 13, after V lost 3 bases and J lost 5 bases. The sample is drawn from a study of cytomegalovirus exposure and HLA in healthy donors. This cohort consisted of healthy bone marrow donors. The PCR was carried out with 60 Vbeta primers and 13 Jbeta primers. Method: immunoSEQ multiplex PCR; TCRdb's copy keeps in-frame clones and lacks some. The data show roughly 110,000 clones, around 76% seen once. The sample consisted of PBMCs. The clonotype originates from a man under 40 in good health and CMV-seropositive. The chain has TRBV10-2 and TRBJ2-1; 10 nucleotides match TRBD2. CDR3: CASSDPRGGLAGDNEQFF. The CDR3 DNA reads as TGCGCCAGCAGTGATCCCCGGGGGGGCCTAGCGGGGGACAATGAGCAGTTCTTC.